The T cell receptor beta chain described here comes from a study of patients and donors after allogeneic stem cell transplantation. The ends were cut back, 0 bases at V and 6 bases at J, with 13 bases in the middle. Per the germline V gene, CDR1 is ENHRY and CDR2 is SYGVKD. This CDR3 is 15 amino acids long. This clonotype was picked up a small number of times. TCRdb fed the RT-PCR reads into MiXCR, producing one record per CDR3 protein. This table holds 900,000 to 1,000,000 distinct CDR3 sequences, 15% to 20% found once. The chain has TRBV10-3 and TRBJ2-3; D gene uncertain. This sequence was found in a human donor who was either an allogeneic HSCT recipient or a stem cell or donor lymphocyte infusion donor (not recorded which). It is not recorded whose cells these are; they may come from a transplant donor. The sequenced material came from blood, either unsorted or a sorted T cell fraction (not recorded which). DNA for the CDR3: TGTGCCATCAGTGAGTCCACCTTCTTAGGGGATACGCAGTATTTT. This sequence encodes CAISESTFLGDTQYF.